This T cell receptor beta chain is drawn from a study of T-cell memory formation after mild COVID-19. Broader study findings: Cross-reactive memory appears to have joined, as suggested by some responding clones showing up in pre-infection memory. Those CD4+ clones that contracted were mainly in CM and EM (CD8+ ones in EMRA).

About this clonotype: The antigen is unknown.

TCRdb ran MiXCR on the 5' RACE reads and lists one entry per CDR3 protein. Altogether about 200,000 distinct CDR3 sequences are present, 15% to 20% being singletons, with the ten largest covering roughly 2.3%. CDR3 size: 13 residues. With V trimmed by 4 bases and J by 4 bases, 4 bases remained unmatched. Germline CDR1 and CDR2: SGHRS and YFSETQ. The TCR originated in an adult woman who had mild COVID-19 (a few samples of this study predate the infection). Cell type and time point are not known. This chain joins TRBV5-1 and TRBJ1-1; 7 bases map to TRBD1. Sample: PBMCs or a T cell subset sorted from them (not recorded which). DNA for the CDR3: TGCGCCAGCAGCAAAACAGGGGCCACTGAAGCTTTCTTT. This translates into CASSKTGATEAFF.